This record concerns one T cell receptor beta chain sequence. The data belong to a study of blood T cell repertoires in COVID-19. Sequencing used immunoSEQ multiplex PCR; TCRdb keeps in-frame clones, though not all of them. The sample lists some 120,000 clones, more than 80% occurring once. The germline V gene has CDR1 SGHRS and CDR2 YFSETQ. The CDR3 has 15 amino acids. V gave up 2 bases and J gave up 6 bases; unmatched junction bases: 8. Sequencing input: peripheral blood. The receptor was derived from a woman aged 80 or older with COVID-19, enrolled during active disease. The rearrangement uses TRBV5-1 and TRBJ2-7; 10 positions match TRBD1. CDR3 nucleotide sequence: TGCGCCAGCAGCTTCATGCCGGGACAGGGGACCGAGCAGTACTTC. Its protein product is CASSFMPGQGTEQYF.